These 23 T cell receptor beta chains were all obtained from the same sample, sequenced in a study of blood T cell repertoires in COVID-19. The table came from immunoSEQ multiplex PCR; TCRdb's copy has only in-frame clones and leaves some out. Here the sample spans about 120,000 clones, just under 90% being singletons. Material: peripheral blood. The origin of the receptors is a woman aged 45-60 years with acute or convalescent COVID-19.

The V call is TRBV24-1, the J call TRBJ2-2; 9 positions agree with TRBD1. In germline, CDR1 is KGHDR, CDR2 SFDVKD. This CDR3 spans 17 amino acids. V shed 3 bases, J shed 4 bases, and the junction held 8 bases outside the gene matches. CDR3 sequence: CATSDPTGTGTTGELFF. The DNA for the CDR3 is TGTGCCACCAGTGATCCAACCGGGACAGGGACCACCGGGGAGCTGTTTTTT.

V and J are TRBV7-2 and TRBJ2-1; 12 bases match TRBD2. Germline assignment: CDR1 SGHTA and CDR2 FQGNSA. J gave up 8 bases and V 5 bases, and 10 bases lay outside the gene matches. The CDR3 extends over 16 amino acids. This CDR3 is CASSPFSSGGAHEQFF. The CDR3 DNA is TGTGCCAGCAGCCCCTTTTCTAGCGGGGGGGCGCATGAGCAGTTCTTC.

V is TRBV29-1 and J is TRBJ2-1, with 11 nucleotides matching TRBD2. Germline assignment: CDR1 SQVTM and CDR2 ANQGSEA. With 4 bases clipped from V and 2 bases from J, the junction kept 13 bases outside the gene matches. The CDR3 has 18 residues. In nucleotides, the CDR3 is TGCAGCGTTGTTGGGATAGCGGGAGGGCCCTCAACCTACAATGAGCAGTTCTTC. Its protein is CSVVGIAGGPSTYNEQFF.

J is TRBJ2-1 and V is TRBV5-5; tentative D call: TRBD1 (5 bases). Trimming shortened V by 0 bases and J by 3 bases, and 7 bases separated the two germline ends. The CDR3 is 14 amino acids. Germline lookup yields CDR1 SGHKS and CDR2 YYEKEE (reference sequence). The CDR3 DNA sequence: TGTGCCAGCAGCTTGGAACAGGTCTACAATGAGCAGTTCTTC. It translates to CASSLEQVYNEQFF.

V is TRBV7-9 and J is TRBJ1-1; 7 bases agree with TRBD1. The germline V gene encodes CDR1 SEHNR and CDR2 FQNEAQ (reference sequence). The CDR3 extends over 16 amino acids. V trimming: 1 base; J trimming: 5 bases; junction bases outside the gene matches: 10. The CDR3, as DNA: TGTGCCAGCAGCTTAGGCCTTACAGGGGAGGAGACTGAAGCTTTCTTT. Translating gives CASSLGLTGEETEAFF. Drawing the rest from reference TRBV7-9 and TRBJ1-1, the complete variable domain is DTGVSQNPRHKITKRGQNVTFRCDPISEHNRLYWYRQTLGQGPEFLTYFQNEAQLEKSRLLSDRFSAERPKGSFSTLEIQRTEQGDSAMYLCASSLGLTGEETEAFFGQGTRLTVV.

The chain employs TRBV5-6 and TRBJ1-2, with D unclear. The V and J ends lost 2 bases and 8 bases respectively, with 10 bases between them. CDR1 and CDR2 from the germline V gene are SGHDT and YYEEEE. CDR3 length: 12 residues. CDR3 coding DNA: TGTGCCAGCAGCTTAAACAGTTTGGGCTACACCTTC. Translation gives CASSLNSLGYTF.

The chain employs TRBV6-5 and TRBJ2-3, with 10 bases that match TRBD1. This CDR3 contains 14 residues. The V gene end was trimmed by 5 bases and the J gene end by 6 bases; junction bases not matched to a gene: 5. Germline V gene sequence: CDR1 MNHEY, CDR2 SVGAGI. CDR3 in amino acids: CASSNGQGGDTQYF. DNA for the CDR3: TGTGCCAGCAGTAATGGACAGGGGGGGGATACGCAGTATTTT.

The V call is TRBV19, the J call TRBJ1-4; the match to TRBD1 covers 8 bases. Unmatched junction bases numbered 14, after V lost 7 bases and J lost 7 bases. CDR1 is LNHDA, CDR2 SQIVND, per germline (reference sequence). The CDR3 runs to 16 residues. CDR3 coding DNA: TGTGCCAGTACCTCGATCCGACAGGGGAGGGGTGAAAAACTGTTTTTT. Its protein is CASTSIRQGRGEKLFF.

This chain uses TRBV30 with TRBJ2-7, with 7 positions matching TRBD2. The CDR3 sequence is 14 residues long. J gave up 0 bases and V 1 base, and 3 bases lay outside the gene matches. The V gene's germline CDR1 is GTSNPN and CDR2 SVGIG (reference sequence). CDR3 nucleotides: TGTGCCTGGAGTGGTAGCGGGCGCTCCTACGAGCAGTACTTC. It translates to CAWSGSGRSYEQYF.

The rearrangement links TRBV11-2 to TRBJ2-1; 8 nucleotides align to TRBD2. Losses at the gene ends were 4 bases for V and 7 bases for J; bases not matched to a gene: 18. Per the germline V gene, CDR1 is SGHAT and CDR2 is FQNNGV. The CDR3 is 18 amino acids. CDR3 sequence (DNA): TGTGCCAGCAGCTACCGAGACGGGGGGGCCTTATTGCGTAATGAGCAGTTCTTC. Encoded protein: CASSYRDGGALLRNEQFF.

The chain links TRBV18 to TRBJ2-3, with TRBD2 matching over 10 bases. This CDR3 has 17 amino acids. Germline CDR1 and CDR2: KGHSH and LQKENI. The V and J ends lost 1 base and 5 bases, in that order; junction bases with no gene match: 9. The CDR3 sequence is CASSPLGAGGPGDTQYF. DNA of the CDR3: TGTGCCAGCTCACCACTAGGAGCGGGAGGGCCTGGAGATACGCAGTATTTT.

The sample holds one count of this clone. The chain is built from TRBV9 and TRBJ1-2; 8 bases align to TRBD1. This CDR3 is 13 amino acids long. Germline V lookup: CDR1 SGDLS, CDR2 YYNGEE. The V gene end was trimmed by 4 bases and the J gene end by 6 bases; junction bases not matched to a gene: 5. CDR3 region: CASSPRGPDGYTF. The CDR3 coding sequence is TGTGCCAGCAGCCCCAGGGGGCCGGATGGCTACACCTTC.

The chain joins TRBV5-6 to TRBJ2-5, with D perhaps TRBD2 (6 bases). This CDR3 has 16 amino acids. V was trimmed by 7 bases and J by 4 bases, leaving 23 bases between them. Germline V CDR1 and CDR2: SGHDT, YYEEEE. The CDR3 here is CASRTNLVARGETQYF. The CDR3 region has the DNA TGTGCCAGCCGGACGAATCTGGTCGCGCGGGGAGAGACCCAGTACTTC.

CDR3 region: CASSFPGLSTDTQYF. The CDR3 DNA reads TGTGCCAGCAGCTTTCCGGGACTATCCACAGATACGCAGTATTTT. The V gene is TRBV7-2, the J gene TRBJ2-3, with 7 nucleotides matching TRBD2. The CDR3 extends over 15 amino acids. V was clipped by 3 bases and J by 2 bases; unmatched bases: 5. The germline gives CDR1 SGHTA, CDR2 FQGNSA.

This rearrangement joins TRBV10-3 to TRBJ1-5; the D gene is possibly TRBD1 (6 bases). The length of the CDR3 is 16 residues. Trimming removed 4 bases from V and 5 bases from J, with 18 bases in between. Germline V lookup: CDR1 ENHRY, CDR2 SYGVKD. The CDR3 sequence is CAISGDNRVSDQPQHF. The DNA of the CDR3 is TGTGCCATCAGTGGTGACAACAGGGTTTCAGATCAGCCCCAGCATTTT.

J is TRBJ1-1 and V is TRBV10-3; D perhaps matches TRBD1 (6 bases). Trimming removed 0 bases at V and 3 bases at J, with 20 bases between. Germline CDR1 reads ENHRY; CDR2 reads SYGVKD. This CDR3 region has 18 residues. For the CDR3, the DNA is TGTGCCATCAGTGAGTCAAACAGGGTTTCCGAGAGAGACACTGAAGCTTTCTTT. This encodes CAISESNRVSERDTEAFF.

The rearrangement links TRBV5-1 to TRBJ2-7, with 7 bases matching TRBD1. This CDR3 is 15 amino acids long. V lost 1 base to trimming and J lost 2 bases; unmatched junction nucleotides: 6. Per germline, CDR1 SGHRS and CDR2 YFSETQ. CDR3 sequence: CASSLRPGQAYEQYF. For the CDR3, the DNA is TGCGCCAGCAGCTTGAGGCCCGGACAGGCCTACGAGCAGTACTTC. Complete variable domain (other parts from reference TRBV5-1 and TRBJ2-7): KAGVTQTPRYLIKTRGQQVTLSCSPISGHRSVSWYQQTPGQGLQFLFEYFSETQRNKGNFPGRFSGRQFSNSRSEMNVSTLELGDSALYLCASSLRPGQAYEQYFGPGTRLTVT.

This chain links TRBV2 with TRBJ2-1, with 9 bases identical to TRBD2. Germline loops: CDR1 SNHLY, CDR2 FYNNEI. V dropped 3 bases and J dropped 7; count of bases not matched to a gene: 7. This CDR3 spans 15 amino acids. Here the CDR3 reads CASSEARGGANEQFF. In DNA, the CDR3 is TGTGCCAGCAGTGAGGCTCGCGGGGGGGCGAATGAGCAGTTCTTC.

The J gene is TRBJ2-7, the V gene TRBV18; D is undetermined. Germline V CDR1 and CDR2: KGHSH, LQKENI. The V end lost 3 bases, the J end lost 5 bases, and 11 bases lay between the germline ends. This CDR3 has 13 residues. The chain's CDR3 is CASSPPSGDEQYF. CDR3 coding DNA: TGTGCCAGCTCACCCCCCAGTGGAGACGAGCAGTACTTC.

This sequence joins TRBV4-3 and TRBJ1-3; D remains unclear. Trimming pared 2 bases from V and 0 bases from J, leaving 11 bases between. The CDR3 runs to 16 residues. Germline CDR1 is LGHNA and CDR2 is YSLEER. CDR3 nucleotide sequence: TGCGCCAGCAGCCAAATCGTAGGGAGCTCTGGAAACACCATATATTTT. Residues: CASSQIVGSSGNTIYF.

This clone has only a few counts. V gene TRBV29-1 combines with J gene TRBJ1-4, with unresolved D. The CDR3 length is 13 residues. Deletions cut 0 bases from V and 5 bases from J, with 7 bases between. Looked up from germline, CDR1 is SQVTM and CDR2 is ANQGSEA. The chain's CDR3 is CSVEDPRNEKLFF. The CDR3, as DNA: TGCAGCGTTGAAGATCCCAGGAATGAAAAACTGTTTTTT. Filled out from reference TRBV29-1 and TRBJ1-4, the complete variable domain reads SAVISQKPSRDICQRGTSLTIQCQVDSQVTMMFWYRQQPGQSLTLIATANQGSEATYESGFVIDKFPISRPNLTFSTLTVSNMSPEDSSIYLCSVEDPRNEKLFFGSGTQLSVL.

The V call is TRBV29-1, the J call TRBJ1-1, with 8 bases aligning to TRBD1. The CDR3 covers 14 residues. Germline trimming cut 3 bases from V and 1 base from J; bases unmatched to any gene: 4. Germline lookup yields CDR1 SQVTM and CDR2 ANQGSEA. CDR3 protein: CSVDGQGGNTEAFF. For the CDR3, the DNA is TGCAGCGTTGACGGACAGGGTGGGAACACTGAAGCTTTCTTT.

The V call is TRBV27, the J call TRBJ1-1, with 9 bases identical to TRBD1. The CDR3 contains 15 residues. The V segment lost 0 bases and the J segment 5 bases; nucleotides outside the gene matches: 4. Germline CDR1 MNHEY, CDR2 SMNVEV (reference sequence). CDR3 coding DNA: TGTGCCAGCAGTTTATCCGGGACAGGGTCGACTGAAGCTTTCTTT. This encodes CASSLSGTGSTEAFF.